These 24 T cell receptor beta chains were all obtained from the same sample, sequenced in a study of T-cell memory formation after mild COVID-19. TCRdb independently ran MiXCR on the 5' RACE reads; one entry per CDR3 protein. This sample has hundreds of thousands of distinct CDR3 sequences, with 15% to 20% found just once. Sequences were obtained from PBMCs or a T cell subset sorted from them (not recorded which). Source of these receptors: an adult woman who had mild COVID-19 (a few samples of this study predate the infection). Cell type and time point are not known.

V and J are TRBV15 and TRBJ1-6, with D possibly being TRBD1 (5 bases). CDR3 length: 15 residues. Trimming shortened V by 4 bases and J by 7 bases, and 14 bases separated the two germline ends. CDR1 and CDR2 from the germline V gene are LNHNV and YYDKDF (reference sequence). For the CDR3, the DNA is TGTGCCACCAGCACGGCGGGGGTTGGGAATTCACCCCTCCACTTT. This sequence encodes CATSTAGVGNSPLHF. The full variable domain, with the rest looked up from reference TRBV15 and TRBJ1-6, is DAMVIQNPRYQVTQFGKPVTLSCSQTLNHNVMYWYQQKSSQAPKLLFHYYDKDFNNEADTPDNFQSRRPNTSFCFLDIRSPGLGDTAMYLCATSTAGVGNSPLHFGNGTRLTVT.

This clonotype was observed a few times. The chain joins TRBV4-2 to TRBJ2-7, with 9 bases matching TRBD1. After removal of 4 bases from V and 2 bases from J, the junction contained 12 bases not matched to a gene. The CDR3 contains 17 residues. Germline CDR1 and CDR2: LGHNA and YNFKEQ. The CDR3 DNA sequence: TGTGCCAGCAGCCCCGGGACAGGGAGGCCCATTACCTACGAGCAGTACTTC. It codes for CASSPGTGRPITYEQYF.

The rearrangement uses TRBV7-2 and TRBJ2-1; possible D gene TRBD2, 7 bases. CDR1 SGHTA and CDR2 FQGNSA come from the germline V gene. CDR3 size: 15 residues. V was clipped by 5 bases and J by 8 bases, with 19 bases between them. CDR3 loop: CASSRWGLAEYEQFF. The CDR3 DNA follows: TGTGCCAGCAGCCGCTGGGGGCTAGCGGAATATGAGCAGTTCTTC. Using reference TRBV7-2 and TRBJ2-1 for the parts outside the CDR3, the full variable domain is GAGVSQSPSNKVTEKGKDVELRCDPISGHTALYWYRQSLGQGLEFLIYFQGNSAPDKSGLPSDRFSAERTGGSVSTLTIQRTQQEDSAVYLCASSRWGLAEYEQFFGPGTRLTVL.

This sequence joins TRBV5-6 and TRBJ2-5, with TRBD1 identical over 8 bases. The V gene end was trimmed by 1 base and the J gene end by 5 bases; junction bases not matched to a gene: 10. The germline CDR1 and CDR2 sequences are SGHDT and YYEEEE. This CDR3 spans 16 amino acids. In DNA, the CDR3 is TGTGCCAGCAGCTTGAAGGGGTTCTACAGGGGGGAGACCCAGTACTTC. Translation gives CASSLKGFYRGETQYF.

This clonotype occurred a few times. For the CDR3, the DNA is TGCAGCGGGGGGGACACGGATCAGCCCCAGCATTTT. It specifies CSGGDTDQPQHF. The J gene is TRBJ1-5, the V gene TRBV29-1, with D tentatively TRBD1 (6 bases). Trimming removed 7 bases from V and 5 bases from J, with 12 bases in between. This CDR3 comprises 12 residues. Germline V gene lookup returns CDR1 SQVTM and CDR2 ANQGSEA.

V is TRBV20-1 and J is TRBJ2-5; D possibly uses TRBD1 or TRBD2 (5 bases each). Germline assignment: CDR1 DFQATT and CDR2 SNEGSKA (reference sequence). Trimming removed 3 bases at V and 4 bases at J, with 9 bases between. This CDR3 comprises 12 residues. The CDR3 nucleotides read TGCAGTGCTAGTGTGGGGGTAGAGACCCAGTACTTC. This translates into CSASVGVETQYF.

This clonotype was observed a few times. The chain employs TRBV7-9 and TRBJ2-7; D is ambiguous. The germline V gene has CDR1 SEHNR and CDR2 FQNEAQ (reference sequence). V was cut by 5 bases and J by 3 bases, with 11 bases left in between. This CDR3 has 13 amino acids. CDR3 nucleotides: TGTGCCAGCAGCCCGCCCTGGAACTACGAGCAGTACTTC. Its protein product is CASSPPWNYEQYF.

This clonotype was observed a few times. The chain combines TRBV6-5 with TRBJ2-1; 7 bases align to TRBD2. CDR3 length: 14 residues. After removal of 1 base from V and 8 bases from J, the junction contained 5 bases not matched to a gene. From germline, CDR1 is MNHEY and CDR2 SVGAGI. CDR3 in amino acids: CASSYYGGSDEQFF. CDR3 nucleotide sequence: TGTGCCAGCAGTTACTACGGCGGGAGCGATGAGCAGTTCTTC.

CDR3 sequence: CSAATGTANTGELFF. CDR3 coding DNA: TGCAGCGCCGCTACCGGGACAGCGAACACCGGGGAGCTGTTTTTT. The rearrangement links TRBV29-1 to TRBJ2-2; the match to TRBD1 covers 7 bases. The V segment lost 7 bases and the J segment 0 bases; nucleotides outside the gene matches: 8. Germline V CDR1 and CDR2: SQVTM, ANQGSEA. This CDR3 is built from 15 residues.

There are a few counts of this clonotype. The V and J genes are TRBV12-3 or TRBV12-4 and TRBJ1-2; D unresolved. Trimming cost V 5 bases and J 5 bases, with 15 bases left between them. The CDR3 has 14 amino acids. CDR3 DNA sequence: TGTGCCAGCAGTCCGGACGGGAGGCCGTATGGCTACACCTTC. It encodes CASSPDGRPYGYTF.

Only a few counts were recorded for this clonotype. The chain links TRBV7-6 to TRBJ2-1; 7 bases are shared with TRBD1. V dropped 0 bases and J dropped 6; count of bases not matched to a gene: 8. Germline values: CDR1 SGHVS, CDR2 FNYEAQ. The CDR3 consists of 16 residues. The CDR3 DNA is TGTGCCAGCAGCTTAGCTGCTAGGGGGCTTCGCAATGAGCAGTTCTTC. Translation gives CASSLAARGLRNEQFF.

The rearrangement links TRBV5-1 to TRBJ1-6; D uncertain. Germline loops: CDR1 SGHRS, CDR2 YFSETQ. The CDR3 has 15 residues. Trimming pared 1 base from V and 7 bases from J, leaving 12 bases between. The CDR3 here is CASSLSPAFNSPLHF. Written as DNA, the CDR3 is TGCGCCAGCAGCTTGAGTCCAGCCTTCAATTCACCCCTCCACTTT.

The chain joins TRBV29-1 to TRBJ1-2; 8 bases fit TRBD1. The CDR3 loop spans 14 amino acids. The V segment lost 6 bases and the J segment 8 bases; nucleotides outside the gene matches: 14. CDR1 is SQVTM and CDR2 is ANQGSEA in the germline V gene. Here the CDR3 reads CSVGLGQGSAGYTF. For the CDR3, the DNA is TGCAGCGTCGGACTAGGACAGGGATCTGCCGGCTACACCTTC. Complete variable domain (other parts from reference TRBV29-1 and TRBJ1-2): SAVISQKPSRDICQRGTSLTIQCQVDSQVTMMFWYRQQPGQSLTLIATANQGSEATYESGFVIDKFPISRPNLTFSTLTVSNMSPEDSSIYLCSVGLGQGSAGYTFGSGTRLTVV.

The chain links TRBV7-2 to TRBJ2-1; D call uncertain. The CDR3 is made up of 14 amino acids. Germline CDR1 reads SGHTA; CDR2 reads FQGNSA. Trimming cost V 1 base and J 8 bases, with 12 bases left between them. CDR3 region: CASSLGSHRDEQFF. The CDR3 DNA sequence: TGTGCCAGCAGCTTAGGGTCTCATCGGGATGAGCAGTTCTTC.

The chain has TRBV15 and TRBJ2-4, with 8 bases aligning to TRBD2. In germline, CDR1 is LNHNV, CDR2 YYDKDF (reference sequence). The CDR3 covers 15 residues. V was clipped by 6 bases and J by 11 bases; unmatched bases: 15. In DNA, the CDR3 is TGTGCCACCAGTGTCGTGGCTAGCGGGCACGCTGTTCAGTACTTC. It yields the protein CATSVVASGHAVQYF. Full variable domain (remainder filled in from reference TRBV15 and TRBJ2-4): DAMVIQNPRYQVTQFGKPVTLSCSQTLNHNVMYWYQQKSSQAPKLLFHYYDKDFNNEADTPDNFQSRRPNTSFCFLDIRSPGLGDTAMYLCATSVVASGHAVQYFGAGTRLSVL.

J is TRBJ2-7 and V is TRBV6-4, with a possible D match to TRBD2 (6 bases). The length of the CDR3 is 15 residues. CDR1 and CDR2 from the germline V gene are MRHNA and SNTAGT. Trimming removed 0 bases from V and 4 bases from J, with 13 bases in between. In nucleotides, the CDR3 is TGTGCCAGCAGTGACTCCGTGGCGGGGAGGTACGAGCAGTACTTC. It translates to CASSDSVAGRYEQYF.

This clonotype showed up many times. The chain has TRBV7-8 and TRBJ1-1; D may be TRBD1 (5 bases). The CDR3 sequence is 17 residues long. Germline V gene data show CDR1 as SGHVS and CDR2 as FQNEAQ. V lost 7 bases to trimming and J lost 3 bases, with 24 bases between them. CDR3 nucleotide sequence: TGTGCCAGCACCTCCCTTGACCAGGGAAGGGTAGACACTGAAGCTTTCTTT. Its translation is CASTSLDQGRVDTEAFF.

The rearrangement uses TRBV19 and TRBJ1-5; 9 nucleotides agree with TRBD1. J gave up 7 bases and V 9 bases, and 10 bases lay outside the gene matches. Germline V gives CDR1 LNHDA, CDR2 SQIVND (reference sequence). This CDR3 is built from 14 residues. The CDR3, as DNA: TGTGCCAGCTTCGACAGGGGGGAGAAGCAGCCCCAGCATTTT. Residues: CASFDRGEKQPQHF.

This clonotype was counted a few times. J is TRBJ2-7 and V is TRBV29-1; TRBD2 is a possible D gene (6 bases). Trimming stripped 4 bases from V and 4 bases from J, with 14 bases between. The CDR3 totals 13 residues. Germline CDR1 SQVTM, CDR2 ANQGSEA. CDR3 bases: TGCAGCGTTGTGGGACTTCCAGGGTACGAGCAGTACTTC. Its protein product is CSVVGLPGYEQYF.

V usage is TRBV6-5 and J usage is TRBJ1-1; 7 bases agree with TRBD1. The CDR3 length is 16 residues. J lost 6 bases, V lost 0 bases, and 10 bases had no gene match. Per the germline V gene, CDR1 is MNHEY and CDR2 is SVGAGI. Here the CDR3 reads CASSYSGQARHPEAFF. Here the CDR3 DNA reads TGTGCCAGCAGTTACTCAGGACAGGCCCGTCACCCTGAAGCTTTCTTT.

As DNA, the CDR3 is TGCAGTGCTAGAGATGGTCGGGGGGCATTATATGGCTACACCTTC. It codes for CSARDGRGALYGYTF. The rearrangement joins TRBV20-1 to TRBJ1-2; a weak D match, TRBD1 (6 bases). The CDR3 spans 15 residues. The V gene lost 0 bases and the J gene lost 5 bases, with 16 bases spanning the gap. Per germline, CDR1 DFQATT and CDR2 SNEGSKA (reference sequence).

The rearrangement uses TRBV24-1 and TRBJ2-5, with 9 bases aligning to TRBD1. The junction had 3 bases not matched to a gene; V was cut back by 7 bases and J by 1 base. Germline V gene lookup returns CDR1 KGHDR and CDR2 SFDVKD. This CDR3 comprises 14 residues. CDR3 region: CATSTGGFQETQYF. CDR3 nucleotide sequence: TGTGCCACCAGCACAGGGGGCTTCCAAGAGACCCAGTACTTC.

The CDR3 loop is CASSLDLRESNTEAFF. CDR3 bases: TGTGCCAGCAGCTTGGACCTCAGGGAATCGAACACTGAAGCTTTCTTT. The chain employs TRBV5-6 and TRBJ1-1, with D possibly being TRBD1 (5 bases). The CDR3 covers 16 residues. Germline V gene sequence: CDR1 SGHDT, CDR2 YYEEEE. V was pared by 0 bases and J by 1 base, with 13 bases between.

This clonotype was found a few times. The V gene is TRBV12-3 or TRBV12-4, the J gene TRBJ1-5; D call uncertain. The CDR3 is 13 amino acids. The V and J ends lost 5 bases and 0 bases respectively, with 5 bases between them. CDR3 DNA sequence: TGTGCCAGCAGTAGCCTTAGCAATCAGCCCCAGCATTTT. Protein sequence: CASSSLSNQPQHF.